This T cell receptor (beta chain) was sequenced during a study of blood T cells in healthy people across ages (dated by TCRdb to the mid-2010s). In terms of the full investigation: Template switching captured roughly one uniquely barcoded TCR beta cDNA molecule per two T cells in model experiments. To track age-related changes in TCR beta repertoire diversity, the study relied on deep sequencing normalized with unique cDNA molecular identifiers. Donors were grouped into four age groups: young (average roughly 17 years), middle-aged (over 35), aged (over 55) and long-lived (approximately 81). Using the same blood draw, the study looked at two additional independent replicas of 1 million unique cDNA reads for two donors, one aged 18 to 30 and the other aged 80 or older. What the authors observed across the whole study: The CMV infection status of donors was not known, potentially confounding age-related changes in expanded clonotypes. Estimates of total diversity based on one million sequenced T cells were considered lower bounds and underestimates. Conclusive comparison of naive and antigen-experienced compartments was prevented by the profiling of bulk unsorted PBMCs. Compared with the aged group, more naive CD4+ T cells, fewer expanded clones and increased TCR diversity were shown by the long-lived group, suggesting age selection. Observed TCR beta diversity correlated strongly with the percentage of naive T cells measured by flow cytometry. Observed TCR beta diversity per million T cells fell roughly linearly with age, and a significant reduction was already apparent by age around 36.

This clonotype was seen only a few times. Its antigen target is currently unknown. The sample holds no much larger clone one base away, and base qualities are not on file. The library was generated by 5' RACE. The run used an Illumina HiSeq 2500. A second PCR of about 7 to 12 cycles was run with a J-beta primer mix and a sample-barcoded 5' primer. Each TCR beta cDNA molecule received a unique molecular identifier from a template-switch 5' adaptor carrying 12 random nucleotides. Each sample yielded at least 2.5 million CDR3-containing paired-end reads. First-strand cDNA synthesis was performed from all RNA using the Mint cDNA synthesis kit, with priming by a TRBC-specific oligonucleotide. After uracil-DNA glycosylase treatment, a first 18-cycle PCR used universal primers M1SS and BC2_uni_R on all cDNA. The study's processing was this. Normalization of each sample was performed by random selection of 1 million high-quality reads, each carrying a distinct molecular identifier. Instead of being binned into consensus sequences, reads that shared molecular identifiers were thrown out. MiTCR, run with a Q25 quality threshold and the strictest error-elimination algorithm, handled CDR3 identification, clonotype clustering and error correction. Lower-bound total TCR beta diversity was estimated with a nonparametric unseen species model using Euler transformation. Starting from the raw public reads, TCRdb applied fastp trimming at Q25, assembled clones with MiXCR and retained in-frame beta chains. Each entry merges the rows of one CDR3 protein and shows their most common DNA and genes. Clone size and V and J calls follow TCRdb, not the original study. This sample has roughly 550,000 distinct CDR3 sequences in its table, and 24% of those were observed once. Together, the top ten hold approximately 8.7% of the sample.

V ends up 5 bases short and J 5 bases short, with an unmatched junction base count of 3. Measured from the cysteine to the phenylalanine, the CDR3 is 12 residues long. Just the 36-base CDR3 DNA is kept, in frame starting at base 1. CDR1 and CDR2 were assigned from the germline V gene (reference sequence) as DFQATT and SNEGSKA. The donors were under 40 Caucasian individuals from Russia, aged roughly 6 to 100 years, who were systemically healthy. Each donor gave approximately 9.3 milliliters of peripheral blood, collected into EDTA-treated Vacutainer tubes. Ficoll-Paque density-gradient centrifugation was used to isolate PBMCs, with at least 7 million per sample. Trizol reagent was used to extract total RNA from the PBMCs, yielding at least 6 micrograms per sample. For every donor, an aliquot of PBMCs went through flow cytometry to measure the percentages of naive CD45RAhigh/CD27high T cells. These records were also assigned to another study, of T cells of mothers and their children. The second paper states: The donors were nine systemically healthy Caucasian individuals, made up of three mothers and their six children. cDNA synthesis used all of the extracted RNA, with roughly 1.6 ug of RNA in each 15 ul reaction. Sample barcodes and 2-4 random nucleotides were added via the M1S primer in the second PCR. Each mother yielded over 9 million TCR beta CDR3 reads and each child about 3 million reads. In both related and unrelated pairs, thymic selection shapes the output of TCR recombination in a similar way, with inherited differences having only a minor effect. Normalized repertoire overlap was always found to be slightly, but never significantly, higher in related mother-child pairs than in unrelated mother-child pairs. No persistent microchimeric T cell clones were found, with a detection sensitivity of approximately 95 clones per million clonotypes. To look for features that set related mother-child pairs apart from unrelated individuals, the researchers ran deep NGS to compare the TCR beta repertoires of mothers and children. On average, the children were about 10 +/- 4 years old, while the mothers were 40 +/- 4 years old. Libraries were sequenced on Illumina HiSeq 2000 with 100+100 nt paired-end reads after adapter ligation with NEBNext reagents. To prevent cross-contamination, the mother and child libraries were prepared a month apart and were sequenced in separate runs. Between roughly 500,000 and 2,100,000 distinct TCR beta clonotypes were identified per donor. Naive TCR beta clonotypes were estimated from low-frequency clonotypes matched to each donor's FACS-determined naive share, without sorting.

This chain is built from TRBV20-1 and TRBJ1-2, with TRBD1 matching 9 junction bases. This clonotype originated in a boy younger than 18 in good health. What was sequenced was blood. The CDR3 protein is CSAAGTGYGYTF. The DNA reads as follows: TGCAGTGCTGCAGGGACAGGGTATGGCTACACCTTC.